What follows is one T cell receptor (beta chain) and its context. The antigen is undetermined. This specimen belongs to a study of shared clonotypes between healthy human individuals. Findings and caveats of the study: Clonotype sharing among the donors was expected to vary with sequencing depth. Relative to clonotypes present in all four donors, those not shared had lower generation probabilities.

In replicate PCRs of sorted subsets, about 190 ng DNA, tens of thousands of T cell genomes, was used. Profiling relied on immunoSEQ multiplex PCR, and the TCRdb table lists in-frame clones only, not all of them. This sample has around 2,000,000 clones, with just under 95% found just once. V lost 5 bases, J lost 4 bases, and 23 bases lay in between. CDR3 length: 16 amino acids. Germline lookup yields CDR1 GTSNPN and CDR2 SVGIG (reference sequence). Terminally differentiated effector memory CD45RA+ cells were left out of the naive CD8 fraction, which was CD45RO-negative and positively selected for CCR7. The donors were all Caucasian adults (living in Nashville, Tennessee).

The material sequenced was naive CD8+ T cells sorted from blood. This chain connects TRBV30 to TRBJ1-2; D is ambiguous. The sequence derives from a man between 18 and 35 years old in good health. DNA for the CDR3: TGTGCCTGGGACGCCGGGAAGCTTGAAGGACTCTATGGCTACACCTTC. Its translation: CAWDAGKLEGLYGYTF.